This T cell receptor (beta chain) was observed in a study of T cells in Graves' hyperthyroidism and ophthalmopathy. Study-wide points: A model using 13 V-J features told ophthalmopathy apart from stable hyperthyroidism. Most thyroid clonotypes with frequency above 0.001 were detected in blood.

Diagnosis of hyperthyroidism was new in patients aged 18 to 65, and its duration was under 2 months. In making diagnoses, clinical symptoms, serum thyroxine and TRAb, thyroid ultrasound and orbital computed tomography were all used. Deletions cut 5 bases from V and 10 bases from J, with 16 bases between. The germline V gene encodes CDR1 SGHTA and CDR2 FQGNSA. The CDR3 spans 13 residues. This clonotype appeared many times. Its target is unknown. Template material for amplifying TCR beta CDR3 regions consisted of RNA transcripts. With the HTBI primer set, the TCR CDR3 went through a first round of RT-PCR. One entry per CDR3 protein, called by TCRdb with MiXCR from the multiplex PCR reads. The sample records under 450,000 distinct CDR3 sequences, about 15% being singletons.

The sequencing sample was made of blood. This TCR was recovered from a woman aged 18-35 years with Graves' hyperthyroidism. The chain joins TRBV7-2 to TRBJ2-3, with a possible D match to TRBD2 (7 bases). CDR3 region: CASSLGGPFPQYF. DNA for the CDR3: TGTGCCAGCAGCCTCGGGGGGCCATTTCCGCAGTATTTT.